This TCR beta chain comes out of a study of T cell responses to AZD1222 COVID-19 vaccine. This clone was counted a single time. The CDR3 length is 15 residues. The V gene's germline CDR1 is LNHDA and CDR2 SQIVND (reference sequence). Trimming removed 5 bases from V and 0 bases from J, with 11 bases in between. The assay was immunoSEQ multiplex PCR, and TCRdb's table has in-frame clones only and misses some. The table includes more than 75,000 clones, around nine tenths detected once. The input for sequencing was peripheral blood, taken 28 days after the second AZD1222 dose. This chain uses TRBV19 with TRBJ1-5; D unresolved. This TCR derives from an adult who received the AZD1222 COVID-19 vaccine. CDR3: CASSGNRDSNQPQHF. For the CDR3, the DNA is TGTGCCAGTAGTGGGAACCGTGATAGCAATCAGCCCCAGCATTTT. The entire variable domain, with the rest obtained from reference TRBV19 and TRBJ1-5, is as follows: DGGITQSPKYLFRKEGQNVTLSCEQNLNHDAMYWYRQDPGQGLRLIYYSQIVNDFQKGDIAEGYSVSREKKESFPLTVTSAQKNPTAFYLCASSGNRDSNQPQHFGDGTRLSIL.